This TCR beta chain is from a study of response to subunit inactivated influenza vaccine. TCRdb reprocessed the RT-PCR reads with MiXCR, giving one entry per CDR3 protein. The sample records around 580,000 distinct CDR3 sequences, 12% being singletons. V was cut by 7 bases and J by 3 bases, with 7 bases left in between. The length of the CDR3 is 12 residues. This clonotype was seen a few times. The chain combines TRBV12-3 or TRBV12-4 with TRBJ1-5; D is unclear. The sample was PBMCs from blood, taken on the day of vaccination. The TCR sequence derives from a man aged 45-60 years who received an inactivated influenza vaccine. As DNA, the CDR3 is TGTGCCAGCACTTTGGACAATCAGCCCCAGCATTTT. Amino acids: CASTLDNQPQHF.